This TCR beta chain emerged from a study of T cells in Graves' hyperthyroidism and ophthalmopathy. Amplified TCR beta CDR3 regions came from RNA transcripts. HTBI primers were the set used in a first-round RT-PCR of the TCR CDR3. TCRdb called the multiplex PCR reads again in MiXCR, with one record for every CDR3 protein. The profile shows about 420,000 distinct CDR3 sequences, about a sixth of them singletons. Germline lookup yields CDR1 LGHNA and CDR2 YNFKEQ. The CDR3 sequence is 15 residues long. V shed 3 bases and J 8 bases; nucleotides not matched to a gene: 6. V and J are TRBV4-2 and TRBJ2-1, with TRBD1 matching over 11 bases. Sequencing was performed on blood. The source of this sequence is a woman aged 18-29 years with Graves' hyperthyroidism. CDR3 protein: CASSQAGQGADEQFF. The CDR3, as DNA: TGTGCCAGCAGCCAGGCTGGACAGGGGGCTGATGAGCAGTTCTTC.